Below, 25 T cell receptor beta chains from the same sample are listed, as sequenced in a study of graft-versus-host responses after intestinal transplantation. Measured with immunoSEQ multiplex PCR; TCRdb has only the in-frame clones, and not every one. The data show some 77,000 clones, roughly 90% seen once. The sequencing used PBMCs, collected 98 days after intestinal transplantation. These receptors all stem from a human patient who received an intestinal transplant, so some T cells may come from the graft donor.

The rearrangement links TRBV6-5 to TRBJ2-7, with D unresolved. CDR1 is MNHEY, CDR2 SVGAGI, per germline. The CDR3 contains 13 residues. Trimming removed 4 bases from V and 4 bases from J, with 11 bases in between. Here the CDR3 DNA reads TGTGCCAGCAGTTTGCAACTGCAATACGAGCAGTACTTC. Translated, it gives CASSLQLQYEQYF.

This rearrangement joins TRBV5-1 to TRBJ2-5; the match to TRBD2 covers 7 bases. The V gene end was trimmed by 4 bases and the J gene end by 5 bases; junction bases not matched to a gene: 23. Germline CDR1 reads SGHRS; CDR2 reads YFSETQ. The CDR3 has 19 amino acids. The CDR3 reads CASSITGTTTLVKSETQYF. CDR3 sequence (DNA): TGCGCCAGCAGCATCACCGGGACTACAACCCTCGTGAAATCGGAGACCCAGTACTTC.

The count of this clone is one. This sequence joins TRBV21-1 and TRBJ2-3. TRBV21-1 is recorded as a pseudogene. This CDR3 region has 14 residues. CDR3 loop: CASSRNPITDTQYF. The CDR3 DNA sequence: TGTGCCAGCAGCCGTAATCCCATCACAGATACGCAGTATTTT.

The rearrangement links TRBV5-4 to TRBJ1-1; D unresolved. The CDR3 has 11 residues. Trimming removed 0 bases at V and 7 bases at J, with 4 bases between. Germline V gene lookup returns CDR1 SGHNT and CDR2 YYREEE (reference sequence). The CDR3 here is CASSLGGEAFF. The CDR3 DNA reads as TGTGCCAGCAGCTTGGGGGGTGAAGCTTTCTTT.

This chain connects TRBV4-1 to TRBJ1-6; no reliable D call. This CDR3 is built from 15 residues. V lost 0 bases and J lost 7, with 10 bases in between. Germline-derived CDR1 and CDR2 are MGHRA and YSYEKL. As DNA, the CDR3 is TGCGCCAGCAGCCAAGACCCGGGAACGAATTCACCCCTCCACTTT. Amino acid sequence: CASSQDPGTNSPLHF.

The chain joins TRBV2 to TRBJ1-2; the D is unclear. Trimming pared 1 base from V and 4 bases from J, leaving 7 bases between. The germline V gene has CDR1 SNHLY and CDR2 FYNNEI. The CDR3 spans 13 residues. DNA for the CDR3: TGTGCCAGCAGTGAAGGAGAGGGCTATGGCTACACCTTC. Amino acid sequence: CASSEGEGYGYTF.

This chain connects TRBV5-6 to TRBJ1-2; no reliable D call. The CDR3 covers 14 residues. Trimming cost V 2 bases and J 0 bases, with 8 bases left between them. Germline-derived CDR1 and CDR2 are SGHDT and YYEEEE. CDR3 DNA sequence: TGTGCCAGCAGCTTAGTCCAAGCTAACTATGGCTACACCTTC. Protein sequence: CASSLVQANYGYTF. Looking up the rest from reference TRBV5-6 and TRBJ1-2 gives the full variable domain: DAGVTQSPTHLIKTRGQQVTLRCSPKSGHDTVSWYQQALGQGPQFIFQYYEEEERQRGNFPDRFSGHQFPNYSSELNVNALLLGDSALYLCASSLVQANYGYTFGSGTRLTVV.

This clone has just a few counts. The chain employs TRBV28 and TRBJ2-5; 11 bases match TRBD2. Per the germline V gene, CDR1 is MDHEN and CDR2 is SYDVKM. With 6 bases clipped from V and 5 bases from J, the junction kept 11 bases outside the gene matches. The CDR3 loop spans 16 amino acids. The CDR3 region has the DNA TGTGCCAGCAGCCCCAAACTAGCGGGAGTCCGGGAGACCCAGTACTTC. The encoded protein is CASSPKLAGVRETQYF.

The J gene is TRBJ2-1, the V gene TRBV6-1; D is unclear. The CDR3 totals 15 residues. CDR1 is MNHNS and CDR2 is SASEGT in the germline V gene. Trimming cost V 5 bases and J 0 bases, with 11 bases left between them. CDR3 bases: TGTGCCAGCAGTCCTGACTGGAGCTCCTACAATGAGCAGTTCTTC. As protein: CASSPDWSSYNEQFF.

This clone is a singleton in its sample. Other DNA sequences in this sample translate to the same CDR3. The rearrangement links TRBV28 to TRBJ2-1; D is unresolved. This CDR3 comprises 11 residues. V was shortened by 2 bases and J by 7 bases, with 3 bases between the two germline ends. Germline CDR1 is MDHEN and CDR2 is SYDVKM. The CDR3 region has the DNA TGTGCCAGCAGTTTAGGGAATGAGCAGTTCTTC. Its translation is CASSLGNEQFF.

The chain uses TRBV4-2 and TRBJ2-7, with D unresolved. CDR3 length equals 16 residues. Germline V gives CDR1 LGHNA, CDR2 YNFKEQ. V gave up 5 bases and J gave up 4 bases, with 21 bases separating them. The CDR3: CASSSGQQEIFYEQYF. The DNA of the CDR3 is TGTGCCAGCAGCTCGGGTCAGCAGGAGATATTTTACGAGCAGTACTTC.

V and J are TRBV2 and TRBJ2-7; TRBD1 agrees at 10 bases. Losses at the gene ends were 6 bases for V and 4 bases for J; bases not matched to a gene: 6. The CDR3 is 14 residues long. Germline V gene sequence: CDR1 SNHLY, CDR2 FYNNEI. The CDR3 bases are TGTGCCAGCAGGGTGACAGGGGGCAATTACGAGCAGTACTTC. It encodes CASRVTGGNYEQYF.

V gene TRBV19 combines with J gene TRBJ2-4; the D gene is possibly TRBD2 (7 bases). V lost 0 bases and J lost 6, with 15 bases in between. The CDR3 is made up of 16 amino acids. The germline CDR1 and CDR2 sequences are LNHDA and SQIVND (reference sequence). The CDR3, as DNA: TGTGCCAGTAGTATAGATACGGGGGGCCCGGGAAACATTCAGTACTTC. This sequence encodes CASSIDTGGPGNIQYF.

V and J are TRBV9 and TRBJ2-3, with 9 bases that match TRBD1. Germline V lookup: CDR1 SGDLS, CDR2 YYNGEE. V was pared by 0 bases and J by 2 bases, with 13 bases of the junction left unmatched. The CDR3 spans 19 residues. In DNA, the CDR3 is TGTGCCAGCAGCGTAGATTTTAATGACAGGACAGGGGACACAGATACGCAGTATTTT. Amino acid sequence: CASSVDFNDRTGDTDTQYF.

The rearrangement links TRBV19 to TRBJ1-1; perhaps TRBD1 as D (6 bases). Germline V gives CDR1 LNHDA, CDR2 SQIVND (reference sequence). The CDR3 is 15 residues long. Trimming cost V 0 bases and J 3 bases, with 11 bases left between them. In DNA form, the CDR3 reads TGTGCCAGTAGTATAGAGGGGAACAGGGACACTGAAGCTTTCTTT. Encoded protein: CASSIEGNRDTEAFF. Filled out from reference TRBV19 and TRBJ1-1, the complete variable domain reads DGGITQSPKYLFRKEGQNVTLSCEQNLNHDAMYWYRQDPGQGLRLIYYSQIVNDFQKGDIAEGYSVSREKKESFPLTVTSAQKNPTAFYLCASSIEGNRDTEAFFGQGTRLTVV.

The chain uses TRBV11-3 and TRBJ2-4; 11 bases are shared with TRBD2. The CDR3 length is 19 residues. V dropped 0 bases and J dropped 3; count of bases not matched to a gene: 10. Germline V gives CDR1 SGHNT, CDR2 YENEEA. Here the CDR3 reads CASSLDPSGRRGVKNIQYF. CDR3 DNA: TGTGCCAGCAGCTTAGATCCTAGCGGGAGGCGGGGTGTCAAAAACATTCAGTACTTC.

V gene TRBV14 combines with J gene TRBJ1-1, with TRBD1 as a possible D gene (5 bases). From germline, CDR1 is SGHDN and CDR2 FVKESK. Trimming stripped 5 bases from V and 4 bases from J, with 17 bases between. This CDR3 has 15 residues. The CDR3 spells CASSYRDLGITEAFF. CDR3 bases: TGTGCCAGCAGCTACCGGGACTTAGGGATCACTGAAGCTTTCTTT.

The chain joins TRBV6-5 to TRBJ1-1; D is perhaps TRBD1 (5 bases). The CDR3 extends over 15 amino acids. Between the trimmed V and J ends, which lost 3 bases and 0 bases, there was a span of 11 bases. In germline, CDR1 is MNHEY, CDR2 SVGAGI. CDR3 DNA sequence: TGTGCCAGCAGTTATCACAGGAACTTGAACACTGAAGCTTTCTTT. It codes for CASSYHRNLNTEAFF.

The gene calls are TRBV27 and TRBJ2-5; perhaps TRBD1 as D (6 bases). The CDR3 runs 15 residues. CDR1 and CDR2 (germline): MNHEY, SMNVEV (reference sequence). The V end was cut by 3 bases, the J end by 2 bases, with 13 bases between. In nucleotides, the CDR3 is TGTGCCAGCAGTTTTTTTAAGGGGGATCAAGAGACCCAGTACTTC. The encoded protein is CASSFFKGDQETQYF.

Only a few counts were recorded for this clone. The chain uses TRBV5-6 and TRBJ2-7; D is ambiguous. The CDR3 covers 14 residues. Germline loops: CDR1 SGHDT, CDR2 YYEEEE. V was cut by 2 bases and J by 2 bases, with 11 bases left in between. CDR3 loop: CASSLSEFPYEQYF. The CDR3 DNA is TGTGCCAGCAGCTTAAGCGAATTCCCCTACGAGCAGTACTTC.

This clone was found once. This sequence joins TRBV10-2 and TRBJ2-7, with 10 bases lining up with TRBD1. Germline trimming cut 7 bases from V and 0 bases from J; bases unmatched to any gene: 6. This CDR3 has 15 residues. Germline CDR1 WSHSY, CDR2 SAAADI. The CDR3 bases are TGCGCCAGCACCTCCCGACAGGGGGCCTCCTACGAGCAGTACTTC. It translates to CASTSRQGASYEQYF.

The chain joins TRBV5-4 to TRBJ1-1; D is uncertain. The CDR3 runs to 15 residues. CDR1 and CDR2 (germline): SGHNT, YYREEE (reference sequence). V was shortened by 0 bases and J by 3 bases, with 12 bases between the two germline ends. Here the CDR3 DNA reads TGTGCCAGCAGCTTGGGACATATGGGTGACACTGAAGCTTTCTTT. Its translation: CASSLGHMGDTEAFF.

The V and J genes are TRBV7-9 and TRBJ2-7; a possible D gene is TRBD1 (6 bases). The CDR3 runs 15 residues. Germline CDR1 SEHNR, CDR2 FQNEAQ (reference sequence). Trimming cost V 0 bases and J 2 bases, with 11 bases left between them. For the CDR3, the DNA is TGTGCCAGCAGCTTAGCCCCCGGACAGACCTACGAGCAGTACTTC. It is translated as CASSLAPGQTYEQYF.

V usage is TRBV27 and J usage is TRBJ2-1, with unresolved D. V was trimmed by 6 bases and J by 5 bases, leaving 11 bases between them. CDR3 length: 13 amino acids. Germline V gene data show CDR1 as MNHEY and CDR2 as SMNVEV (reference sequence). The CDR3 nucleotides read TGTGCCAGCAGCCCGGCCCCTAACAATGAGCAGTTCTTC. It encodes CASSPAPNNEQFF.

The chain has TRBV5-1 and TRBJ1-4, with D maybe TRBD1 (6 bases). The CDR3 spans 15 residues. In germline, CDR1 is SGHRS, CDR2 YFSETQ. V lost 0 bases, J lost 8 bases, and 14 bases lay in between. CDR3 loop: CASSLAGGPGEKLFF. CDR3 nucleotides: TGCGCCAGCAGCTTGGCCGGGGGGCCAGGGGAAAAACTGTTTTTT.